This T cell receptor beta chain is from a study of cytomegalovirus exposure and HLA in healthy donors. Study-wide context: Sequencing of about 200 million T cells in an earlier analysis found around 110 million unique TCR beta sequences. Study-wide results and limits: Several of the most significant clusters were apparently associated with common viral pathogens in a later analysis.

Turning to this clone: Its target is not known.

In the PCR, 60 Vbeta and 13 Jbeta primers were used. Sequencing was performed with immunoSEQ multiplex PCR; in TCRdb, only in-frame clones are kept and a portion is missing. The sample yields about 160,000 clones, 71% seen once. Germline V gene data show CDR1 as SGHDT and CDR2 as YYEEEE. CDR3 length equals 15 residues. Trimming removed 5 bases from V and 4 bases from J, with 18 bases in between. The chain carries TRBV5-6 and TRBJ1-2, with a weak D call TRBD1 (5 bases). The clonotype comes from a woman in her twenties or thirties in good health and CMV-seronegative. Sequencing used PBMCs. Here the CDR3 reads CASRRVASGGYGYTF. The CDR3 nucleotides read TGTGCCAGCAGGAGGGTCGCTTCGGGGGGCTATGGCTACACCTTC. The whole variable domain, filled in from reference TRBV5-6 and TRBJ1-2, reads DAGVTQSPTHLIKTRGQQVTLRCSPKSGHDTVSWYQQALGQGPQFIFQYYEEEERQRGNFPDRFSGHQFPNYSSELNVNALLLGDSALYLCASRRVASGGYGYTFGSGTRLTVV.